Below are 5 T cell receptor beta chains sequenced from a single sample in a study of technical replicates of blood from several donors (dated by TCRdb to 2017 to 2019). The method behind the library was the immunoSEQ multiplex PCR assay. The source is immuneACCESS, and TCRdb retained only in-frame sequences with V and J called. Part of the clones is not carried over; for the studies checked, unresolved V genes explain less than half of this, and the remainder is unexplained. The sample records tens of thousands of clones, roughly 91% of which are singletons. The ten top clones hold about 0.39% of the sample. The sequencing input was T cells isolated from PBMCs. These receptors came from a human donor in good health.

The V call is TRBV6-5, the J call TRBJ2-5, with 7 bases aligning to TRBD2. The V and J ends lost 0 bases and 3 bases, in that order; junction bases with no gene match: 7. Germline-derived CDR1 and CDR2 are MNHEY and SVGAGI. There are 16 residues in the CDR3. As DNA, the CDR3 is TGTGCCAGCAGTTACTCGCCGGGAGGTACCAAAGAGACCCAGTACTTC. Translation gives CASSYSPGGTKETQYF.

This chain links TRBV4-3 with TRBJ1-5, with a weak D call TRBD1 (5 bases). The germline V gene encodes CDR1 LGHNA and CDR2 YSLEER. V lost 1 base and J 5 bases, leaving 12 bases between the germline ends. The length of the CDR3 is 15 residues. Here the CDR3 reads CASSQVLQGDQPQHF. The CDR3 bases are TGCGCCAGCAGCCAAGTTCTGCAGGGCGATCAGCCCCAGCATTTT.

The V call is TRBV27, the J call TRBJ2-1; possible D gene TRBD2, 5 bases. Germline V gene data show CDR1 as MNHEY and CDR2 as SMNVEV (reference sequence). V gave up 2 bases and J gave up 9 bases, with 11 bases separating them. The CDR3 spans 13 residues. The CDR3 bases are TGTGCCAGCAGTTTAGAGAGGGCAGGTGAGCAGTTCTTC. It is translated as CASSLERAGEQFF.

The rearrangement uses TRBV19 and TRBJ2-2; 7 bases line up with TRBD1. The germline V gene has CDR1 LNHDA and CDR2 SQIVND (reference sequence). CDR3 length: 14 amino acids. J gave up 4 bases and V 4 bases, and 3 bases lay outside the gene matches. CDR3 protein: CASSTTGFTGELFF. The DNA of the CDR3 is TGTGCCAGTAGTACGACAGGGTTCACCGGGGAGCTGTTTTTT.

This clone was recorded only once. The V and J genes are TRBV15 and TRBJ2-1; 7 nucleotides align to TRBD2. There are 13 residues in the CDR3. Germline assignment: CDR1 LNHNV and CDR2 YYDKDF (reference sequence). The V gene end was trimmed by 10 bases and the J gene end by 10 bases; junction bases not matched to a gene: 13. For the CDR3, the DNA is TGTGCCATAAGGGACTACGTCGCCGAGGAGCAGTTCTTC. Its protein product is CAIRDYVAEEQFF.